Below are 27 T cell receptor beta chains sequenced from a single sample in a study of shared clonotypes between healthy human individuals. Method: immunoSEQ multiplex PCR; TCRdb's copy keeps in-frame clones and lacks some. The sample has hundreds of thousands of clones; around 81% are singletons. Sequencing was done on a sample of PBMCs. These receptors all come from a woman aged 40 to 50 in good health. Some clones in this sample may be carry-over from other donors' samples.

Only a few counts were recorded for this clone. The chain is built from TRBV2 and TRBJ2-4; 10 nucleotides agree with TRBD1. After removal of 7 bases from V and 7 bases from J, the junction contained 7 bases not matched to a gene. Per the germline V gene, CDR1 is SNHLY and CDR2 is FYNNEI. The CDR3 extends over 14 amino acids. CDR3 DNA sequence: TGTGCCAGCACGGGAAGGGACAGGGGTAACATTCAGTACTTC. This encodes CASTGRDRGNIQYF.

V usage is TRBV7-9 and J usage is TRBJ2-3; D is uncertain. Germline V lookup: CDR1 SEHNR, CDR2 FQNEAQ (reference sequence). The CDR3 is 13 residues long. Trimming pared 2 bases from V and 5 bases from J, leaving 8 bases between. The CDR3 nucleotides read TGTGCCAGCAGCTTAATGGAGTTAGATACGCAGTATTTT. Translating gives CASSLMELDTQYF.

V usage is TRBV28 and J usage is TRBJ1-6; D is possibly TRBD1 (6 bases). In germline, CDR1 is MDHEN, CDR2 SYDVKM. The CDR3 runs to 12 residues. Trimming stripped 3 bases from V and 10 bases from J, with 7 bases between. CDR3 in DNA: TGTGCCAGCAGTTTTAGGGGGTCACCCCTCCACTTT. Its translation: CASSFRGSPLHF.

This clone appeared a few times. The chain employs TRBV5-4 and TRBJ2-7; TRBD1 might be the D (5 bases). Germline lookup yields CDR1 SGHNT and CDR2 YYREEE (reference sequence). Trimming took off 4 bases at V and 2 bases at J, with 13 bases between the two ends. The CDR3 is 14 residues long. In DNA form, the CDR3 reads TGTGCCAGCAGCAAGTTTGGGGCCCCCTACGAGCAGTACTTC. It is translated as CASSKFGAPYEQYF. Variable domain in full (rest from reference TRBV5-4 and TRBJ2-7): ETGVTQSPTHLIKTRGQQVTLRCSSQSGHNTVSWYQQALGQGPQFIFQYYREEENGRGNFPPRFSGLQFPNYSSELNVNALELDDSALYLCASSKFGAPYEQYFGPGTRLTVT.

V gene TRBV7-2 combines with J gene TRBJ2-2; TRBD1 agrees at 8 bases. The ends lost 5 bases at V and 5 bases at J; junction bases unmatched: 4. The length of the CDR3 is 14 residues. CDR1 and CDR2 from the germline V gene are SGHTA and FQGNSA. CDR3 amino acids: CASSGDRGTGELFF. CDR3 nucleotide sequence: TGTGCCAGCAGCGGAGACAGGGGAACCGGGGAGCTGTTTTTT. Filled out from reference TRBV7-2 and TRBJ2-2, the complete variable domain reads GAGVSQSPSNKVTEKGKDVELRCDPISGHTALYWYRQSLGQGLEFLIYFQGNSAPDKSGLPSDRFSAERTGGSVSTLTIQRTQQEDSAVYLCASSGDRGTGELFFGEGSRLTVL.

The chain uses TRBV29-1 and TRBJ1-1; no firm D call. The CDR3 is 11 amino acids. Germline CDR1 is SQVTM and CDR2 is ANQGSEA. Trimming removed 3 bases at V and 4 bases at J, with 6 bases between. Written as DNA, the CDR3 is TGCAGCGTTGAGGCGGGCACTGAAGCTTTCTTT. Translated: CSVEAGTEAFF.

This chain connects TRBV27 to TRBJ2-1; D is unresolved. With 4 bases removed from V and 7 bases from J, the gap between germline ends came to 11 bases. Germline V gene data show CDR1 as MNHEY and CDR2 as SMNVEV (reference sequence). The CDR3 consists of 13 residues. CDR3 bases: TGTGCCAGCAGTTGGTCTGGTCGTAATGAGCAGTTCTTC. This translates into CASSWSGRNEQFF.

The table lists this clone with a count of one. A far larger clone is a single base away, which makes a read error likely. The CDR3 loop reads CATLGQGMSTEAFF. CDR3 DNA sequence: TGTGCCACCCTAGGGCAGGGAATGAGCACTGAAGCTTTCTTT. The genes are TRBV10-3 and TRBJ1-1; tentatively, D is TRBD1 (5 bases). V shed 10 bases and J shed 4 bases, with 19 bases lying between them. CDR1 is ENHRY and CDR2 is SYGVKD in the germline V gene. The CDR3 contains 14 residues.

CDR3 residues: CASSYSKPSEQYF. The CDR3 DNA follows: TGTGCCAGCAGTTACTCGAAGCCGAGTGAGCAGTACTTC. The V and J genes are TRBV6-5 and TRBJ2-7; D gene unclear. Germline V gives CDR1 MNHEY, CDR2 SVGAGI. The ends were cut back, 0 bases at V and 7 bases at J, with 10 bases in the middle. This CDR3 comprises 13 residues.

The rearrangement joins TRBV7-3 to TRBJ1-5, with D maybe TRBD1 (6 bases). V was trimmed by 6 bases and J by 8 bases, leaving 14 bases between them. CDR3 length: 13 amino acids. Germline lookup yields CDR1 SGHTA and CDR2 FQGTGA. The CDR3 region has the DNA TGTGCCAGCAGTCAAAGCAGGGGAGAGCCCCAGCATTTT. It codes for CASSQSRGEPQHF.

The V gene is TRBV2, the J gene TRBJ1-2; D is uncertain. The CDR3 has 11 residues. Germline CDR1 is SNHLY and CDR2 is FYNNEI. V was shortened by 4 bases and J by 8 bases, with 8 bases between the two germline ends. CDR3 in DNA: TGTGCCAGCAGTGGGTACGGAGGCTACACCTTC. It translates to CASSGYGGYTF.

The rearrangement joins TRBV28 to TRBJ1-4; unclear D gene. Looked up from germline, CDR1 is MDHEN and CDR2 is SYDVKM. V was shortened by 6 bases and J by 5 bases, with 10 bases between the two germline ends. CDR3 size: 13 residues. CDR3 bases: TGTGCCAGCAGCTTTGGAGTGAATGAAAAACTGTTTTTT. The encoded protein is CASSFGVNEKLFF. Based on the CDR3 plus reference TRBV28 and TRBJ1-4, the full variable domain is DVKVTQSSRYLVKRTGEKVFLECVQDMDHENMFWYRQDPGLGLRLIYFSYDVKMKEKGDIPEGYSVSREKKERFSLILESASTNQTSMYLCASSFGVNEKLFFGSGTQLSVL.

This chain links TRBV28 with TRBJ1-2, with TRBD1 matching over 7 bases. Germline CDR1 is MDHEN and CDR2 is SYDVKM. The CDR3 covers 11 residues. The V and J ends lost 7 bases and 14 bases, in that order; junction bases with no gene match: 10. CDR3 nucleotides: TGTGCCAGCACCTCCGACAGGGCGGGAACCTTC. Protein sequence: CASTSDRAGTF.

The chain has TRBV7-3 and TRBJ2-1; 9 nucleotides agree with TRBD2. The CDR3 has 15 amino acids. The V and J ends lost 3 bases and 5 bases, in that order; junction bases with no gene match: 5. CDR1 and CDR2 (germline): SGHTA, FQGTGA. The CDR3 sequence is CASSLRLAGHNEQFF. The DNA of the CDR3 is TGTGCCAGCAGCTTGAGGCTAGCGGGACACAATGAGCAGTTCTTC.

The gene calls are TRBV5-4 and TRBJ1-2, with TRBD1 as a possible D gene (6 bases). Deletions cut 2 bases from V and 1 base from J, with 12 bases between. CDR1 SGHNT and CDR2 YYREEE come from the germline V gene (reference sequence). The CDR3 spans 15 residues. CDR3 amino acids: CASSLNGQYNYGYTF. The CDR3 DNA reads as TGTGCCAGCAGCTTAAACGGACAGTATAACTATGGCTACACCTTC.

J is TRBJ2-7 and V is TRBV7-9; D is undetermined. Germline V gene lookup returns CDR1 SEHNR and CDR2 FQNEAQ (reference sequence). The CDR3 spans 12 residues. V was trimmed by 2 bases and J by 3 bases, leaving 5 bases between them. The chain's CDR3 is CASSLQNYEQYF. The CDR3 nucleotides are TGTGCCAGCAGCTTACAGAACTACGAGCAGTACTTC.

V and J are TRBV11-3 and TRBJ2-1; D remains unclear. With 1 base removed from V and 7 bases from J, the gap between germline ends came to 8 bases. Germline V gives CDR1 SGHNT, CDR2 YENEEA. The CDR3 consists of 13 residues. This chain's CDR3 is CASSLAVENEQFF. CDR3 DNA: TGTGCCAGCAGCTTAGCGGTGGAGAATGAGCAGTTCTTC.

Concerning this clone itself: Within the sample, other DNA sequences also encode this same CDR3. This chain connects TRBV5-1 to TRBJ1-4; unclear D gene. V lost 0 bases, J lost 0 bases, and 6 bases lay in between. The CDR3 totals 15 residues. CDR1 is SGHRS, CDR2 YFSETQ, per germline. The CDR3 region has the DNA TGCGCCAGCAGCTTGGGGCAGTCAACTAATGAAAAACTGTTTTTT. Translation: CASSLGQSTNEKLFF.

A remark on this clone: A much larger clone sits a single nucleotide away, making a read error possible. The J gene is TRBJ2-4, the V gene TRBV28; 8 bases fit TRBD2. J was trimmed by 3 bases and V by 6 bases; bases with no gene match: 7. The CDR3 contains 15 residues. The germline V gene has CDR1 MDHEN and CDR2 SYDVKM. The CDR3 sequence: CASRTFSGDKNIQYF. The CDR3 bases are TGTGCCAGCAGGACTTTTAGCGGGGACAAAAACATTCAGTACTTC.

This clone was detected many times. The CDR3 here is CASSLGAGFGSYEQYF. In DNA form, the CDR3 reads TGTGCCAGCAGCTTAGGCGCTGGGTTCGGCTCCTACGAGCAGTACTTC. The V and J genes are TRBV7-9 and TRBJ2-7; D not certain. Trimming shortened V by 1 base and J by 0 bases, and 13 bases separated the two germline ends. CDR3 length: 16 residues. Germline V CDR1 and CDR2: SEHNR, FQNEAQ (reference sequence).

The CDR3 is CASRTPSQETQYF. CDR3 coding DNA: TGTGCCAGCAGAACGCCGAGTCAAGAGACCCAGTACTTC. The rearrangement links TRBV6-1 to TRBJ2-5; no clear D gene. The length of the CDR3 is 13 residues. Trimming left V 6 bases short and J 2 bases short, with 10 bases between. Germline CDR1 reads MNHNS; CDR2 reads SASEGT.

The chain links TRBV10-3 to TRBJ2-7, with 12 bases lining up with TRBD2. Germline V gene lookup returns CDR1 ENHRY and CDR2 SYGVKD. J was trimmed by 2 bases and V by 11 bases; bases with no gene match: 19. The CDR3 has 18 amino acids. CDR3 region: CASRGGLAGGLIPYEQYF. In DNA, the CDR3 is TGTGCCTCCCGAGGGGGGCTAGCGGGAGGGCTCATTCCCTACGAGCAGTACTTC.

V usage is TRBV16 and J usage is TRBJ1-4, with D possibly matching TRBD1 (5 bases). The germline V and J ends were trimmed by 4 bases and 2 bases, with 14 bases remaining between them. This CDR3 has 16 residues. Per the germline V gene, CDR1 is KGHSY and CDR2 is FQNENV. CDR3 DNA: TGTGCCAGCAGCCTTCAGGGAAGGGCGACTAATGAAAAACTGTTTTTT. As protein: CASSLQGRATNEKLFF.

The chain is built from TRBV6-5 and TRBJ2-4; D is possibly TRBD2 (6 bases). This CDR3 has 16 residues. V dropped 6 bases and J dropped 7 bases, with 22 bases sitting between them. Germline assignment: CDR1 MNHEY and CDR2 SVGAGI. In DNA, the CDR3 is TGTGCCAGCAGCTACGCGATAGCGGAGCGCGGGAACATTCAGTACTTC. It specifies CASSYAIAERGNIQYF.

The chain joins TRBV30 to TRBJ2-1; unclear D gene. Trimming took 5 bases from V and 5 from J, leaving 10 bases between them. CDR1 and CDR2 from the germline V gene are GTSNPN and SVGIG (reference sequence). The CDR3 has 12 amino acids. The CDR3 region has the DNA TGTGCCTGGGCGGAATATGACAATGAGCAGTTCTTC. Encoded protein: CAWAEYDNEQFF. The full variable domain, in which reference TRBV30 and TRBJ2-1 provide the parts outside the CDR3, is SQTIHQWPATLVQPVGSPLSLECTVEGTSNPNLYWYRQAAGRGLQLLFYSVGIGQISSEVPQNLSASRPQDRQFILSSKKLLLSDSGFYLCAWAEYDNEQFFGPGTRLTVL.

This clone was seen once. V is TRBV7-8 and J is TRBJ2-6; D assignment may be TRBD1 or TRBD2 (6 bases each). The V and J ends lost 5 bases and 0 bases respectively, with 20 bases between them. The CDR3 covers 19 residues. In germline, CDR1 is SGHVS, CDR2 FQNEAQ. DNA of the CDR3: TGTGCCAGCAGCCAAAGAAAGGGGGGTATGTTCTCTGGGGCCAACGTCCTGACTTTC. Residues: CASSQRKGGMFSGANVLTF.

The chain combines TRBV7-3 with TRBJ1-1; D remains unclear. With 2 bases removed from V and 1 base from J, the gap between germline ends came to 8 bases. The germline gives CDR1 SGHTA, CDR2 FQGTGA. The CDR3 contains 14 residues. The CDR3 loop is CASSLEGGNTEAFF. CDR3 bases: TGTGCCAGCAGCTTAGAGGGCGGGAACACTGAAGCTTTCTTT.